Listed below are T cell receptor beta chains from one sample, sequenced in a study of technical replicates of blood from a few donors. Data came from immunoSEQ multiplex PCR; TCRdb stores just in-frame clones and leaves some out. The sample includes around 73,000 clones, 85% to 95% of them seen just once. Sequencing was done on a sample of PBMCs. The receptors stem from a human donor in good health. Some clones in this sample may be carry-over from other donors' samples. CDR3s include the opening cysteine and the closing phenylalanine or tryptophan. D genes are given only for firm matches. Not every row has a clone size; where given, it reads once, few, many or a size class.

TRBD2	TRBV10-3	NA	TRBJ2-1	CASYSGNYNEQFF	TGTGCCTCCTATAGCGGGAACTACAATGAGCAGTTCTTC
TRBD1	TRBV7-3	NA	TRBJ2-5	CASSPRGTGVETQYF	TGTGCCAGCAGCCCCCGAGGAACAGGGGTCGAGACCCAGTACTTC
TRBD2	TRBV4-2	once	TRBJ2-5	CASSQGNVAGEETQYF	TGTGCCAGCAGCCAAGGAAATGTAGCGGGGGAAGAGACCCAGTACTTC
TRBD2	TRBV5-4	NA	TRBJ2-7	CASSSRTSGGGAYEQYF	TGTGCCAGCAGCTCTCGGACTAGCGGGGGAGGAGCCTACGAGCAGTACTTC
NA	TRBV5-5	NA	TRBJ1-1	CASSLMAGEAFF	TGTGCCAGCAGCTTGATGGCAGGTGAAGCTTTCTTT
NA	TRBV7-2	NA	TRBJ1-2	CAAENRLTGGYTF	TGTGCCGCGGAAAATCGCCTCACGGGGGGCTACACCTTC
NA	TRBV6-7	NA	TRBJ2-7	CASSYALAGISYEQYF	TGTGCCAGCAGTTACGCCTTGGCGGGTATCTCCTACGAGCAGTACTTC
TRBD1	TRBV19	NA	TRBJ1-1	CASSIPRTGGKGMNTEAFF	TGTGCCAGTAGTATTCCCAGGACAGGGGGCAAAGGAATGAACACTGAAGCTTTCTTT
NA	TRBV7-8	NA	TRBJ1-3	CASSSGRTGVSGNTIYF	TGTGCCAGCAGCTCGGGACGGACGGGGGTCTCTGGAAACACCATATATTTT
NA	TRBV7-3	NA	TRBJ2-1	CASSYGGYNEQFF	TGTGCCAGCAGCTATGGCGGATACAATGAGCAGTTCTTC
TRBD2	TRBV4-2	NA	TRBJ2-7	CASSQDYPGGSYEQYF	TGTGCCAGCAGCCAAGATTACCCGGGGGGGTCCTACGAGCAGTACTTC
TRBD2	TRBV5-4	NA	TRBJ2-5	CASSTAGGGSLQETQYF	TGTGCCAGCAGCACCGCGGGGGGGGGCTCCCTTCAAGAGACCCAGTACTTC
TRBD2	TRBV6-5	NA	TRBJ2-3	CASISSGGGDTQYF	TGTGCCAGCATATCCAGCGGGGGGGGAGATACGCAGTATTTT
TRBD2	TRBV6-6	few	TRBJ2-1	CASSRTSDYNEQFF	TGTGCCAGCAGCCGGACTAGCGATTACAATGAGCAGTTCTTC
NA	TRBV19	NA	TRBJ1-1	CASSQGGKNTEAFF	TGTGCCAGTAGTCAAGGGGGAAAGAACACTGAAGCTTTCTTT
TRBD1	TRBV30	few	TRBJ2-1	CAWSVLGTGLVNEQFF	TGTGCCTGGAGTGTACTTGGGACAGGGCTCGTCAATGAGCAGTTCTTC
NA	TRBV4-2	few	TRBJ1-2	CASSQDPGANYGYTF	TGTGCCAGCAGCCAAGATCCAGGGGCGAACTATGGCTACACCTTC
TRBD2	TRBV4-3	few	TRBJ2-5	CASSQGGASGGGQETQYF	TGCGCCAGCAGCCAAGGCGGGGCTAGCGGGGGGGGACAAGAGACCCAGTACTTC
NA	TRBV4-3	NA	TRBJ1-1	CASSQRWQGNTEAFF	TGCGCCAGCAGCCAGAGGTGGCAGGGCAACACTGAAGCTTTCTTT
NA	TRBV7-8	NA	TRBJ1-3	CASSLGAGNTIYF	TGTGCCAGCAGCCTAGGTGCGGGAAACACCATATATTTT
NA	TRBV10-3	NA	TRBJ1-2	CAISGTAYGYTF	TGTGCCATCAGTGGCACAGCCTATGGCTACACCTTC
NA	TRBV29-1	NA	TRBJ2-2	CSVRPGITGELFF	TGCAGCGTGCGGCCAGGGATCACCGGGGAGCTGTTTTTT
NA	TRBV4-2	NA	TRBJ1-2	CASSHVGRSTDTGYTF	TGTGCCAGCAGCCATGTAGGGAGGTCGACAGATACTGGCTACACCTTC
TRBD1	TRBV5-6	NA	TRBJ1-4	CASSPGQGVEKLFF	TGTGCCAGCAGCCCTGGACAGGGGGTTGAAAAACTGTTTTTT
TRBD1	TRBV29-1	once	TRBJ1-5	CSVRDRDGQPQHF	TGCAGCGTTCGCGACAGGGATGGGCAGCCCCAGCATTTT
NA	TRBV2	once	TRBJ2-2	CASREQGGLFF	TGTGCCAGCAGAGAACAGGGTGGGCTGTTTTTT
TRBD1	TRBV19	NA	TRBJ1-2	CASSKGQGETYGYTF	TGTGCCAGTAGTAAGGGACAGGGGGAGACCTATGGCTACACCTTC
TRBD1	TRBV11-1	NA	TRBJ2-7	CASSRLTGTGVSEQYF	TGTGCCAGCAGCAGGCTTACCGGGACAGGGGTCTCCGAGCAGTACTTC
NA	TRBV5-6	once	TRBJ2-6	CASSLLLLESSGANVLTF	TGTGCCAGCAGCTTACTTCTCCTGGAGAGCTCTGGGGCCAACGTCCTGACTTTC
NA	TRBV4-3	NA	TRBJ1-2	CASSQGQNYGYTF	TGCGCCAGCAGCCAAGGACAGAACTATGGCTACACCTTC
TRBD2	TRBV19	NA	TRBJ2-1	CASSSRTSGAYNEQFF	TGTGCCAGTAGTTCAAGGACTAGCGGGGCTTACAATGAGCAGTTCTTC
TRBD2	TRBV15	NA	TRBJ2-1	CATSGGLARNEQFF	TGTGCCACCAGCGGTGGACTAGCTCGGAATGAGCAGTTCTTC
NA	TRBV30	NA	TRBJ1-2	CAWNPTGKGDYGYTF	TGTGCCTGGAATCCCACAGGGAAGGGTGACTATGGCTACACCTTC
NA	TRBV6-5	NA	TRBJ1-4	CASRMAGANEKLFF	TGTGCCAGCAGGATGGCAGGGGCCAATGAAAAACTGTTTTTT
TRBD1	TRBV6-1	NA	TRBJ1-6	CASSERGRGRNSPLHF	TGTGCCAGCAGTGAAAGGGGCAGGGGGCGGAATTCACCCCTCCACTTT
NA	TRBV4-2	NA	TRBJ2-1	CASSRGQAGDEQFF	TGTGCCAGCAGCCGGGGACAAGCAGGCGATGAGCAGTTCTTC
TRBD1	TRBV5-4	NA	TRBJ1-2	CASSLGQGYYGYTF	TGTGCCAGCAGCTTGGGACAGGGGTACTATGGCTACACCTTC
NA	TRBV2	few	TRBJ1-4	CASSVGGANEKLFF	TGTGCCAGCAGTGTTGGGGGGGCGAATGAAAAACTGTTTTTT
TRBD2	TRBV4-3	NA	TRBJ2-7	CASSQDTASGRAVQYF	TGCGCCAGCAGCCAGGATACCGCTAGCGGGAGGGCTGTGCAGTACTTC
TRBD1	TRBV4-3	NA	TRBJ1-5	CASSHGTGAGQPQHF	TGCGCCAGCAGCCATGGGACAGGGGCGGGTCAGCCCCAGCATTTT
TRBD1	TRBV5-6	NA	TRBJ1-1	CASSLVRSGTVLNTEAFF	TGTGCCAGCAGCTTGGTTCGGTCCGGGACAGTGCTGAACACTGAAGCTTTCTTT
TRBD2	TRBV7-8	NA	TRBJ2-4	CASSPGLAGGLIQVKNIQYF	TGTGCCAGCAGCCCGGGACTAGCGGGGGGGCTGATCCAAGTCAAAAACATTCAGTACTTC
TRBD2	TRBV4-2	NA	TRBJ2-3	CASSQDPAGATDTQYF	TGTGCCAGCAGCCAGGACCCAGCGGGAGCCACAGATACGCAGTATTTT
NA	TRBV7-2	NA	TRBJ2-7	CASSVSPYEQYF	TGTGCCAGCAGCGTCTCCCCTTACGAGCAGTACTTC
NA	TRBV10-3	NA	TRBJ2-1	CAISESRVTGYNEQFF	TGTGCCATCAGTGAGTCGCGGGTAACTGGATACAATGAGCAGTTCTTC
NA	TRBV4-3	once	TRBJ2-2	CASSQVAGELFF	TGCGCCAGCAGCCAAGTCGCCGGGGAGCTGTTTTTT
TRBD2	TRBV9	NA	TRBJ2-5	CASSARLAGGYF	TGTGCCAGCAGCGCCCGTCTCGCGGGGGGATACTTC
TRBD2	TRBV19	NA	TRBJ2-7	CASSRGRLAGAEQYF	TGTGCCAGTAGTCGTGGCAGGCTAGCGGGAGCCGAGCAGTACTTC
TRBD1	TRBV7-2	NA	TRBJ2-7	CASSLGTGTYEQYF	TGTGCCAGCAGCTTAGGGACAGGGACTTACGAGCAGTACTTC
TRBD1	TRBV5-1	once	TRBJ2-1	CASGPDRGSSYNEQFF	TGCGCCAGCGGCCCCGACAGGGGAAGCTCCTACAATGAGCAGTTCTTC
TRBD1	TRBV2	NA	TRBJ1-3	CASTRTGLGGNTIYF	TGTGCCAGCACCAGGACAGGGTTGGGTGGAAACACCATATATTTT
TRBD1	TRBV27	NA	TRBJ2-3	CASSRDRDMDTQYF	TGTGCCAGTAGCCGAGACAGGGACATGGATACGCAGTATTTT
TRBD2	TRBV7-9	NA	TRBJ2-5	CATQHSGGFGEETQYF	TGTGCCACACAGCATAGCGGGGGATTCGGCGAAGAGACCCAGTACTTC